This T cell receptor (beta chain) stems from a study of chemoradiotherapy in HPV16-positive cancers. Study-wide findings and caveats: Candidate HPV-specific clones and E7-related TCR motifs grew in tumor during treatment.

Comment on this clone: Its antigen remains unidentified.

J gave up 2 bases and V 6 bases, and 3 bases lay outside the gene matches. Germline CDR1 and CDR2: LNHDA and SQIVND (reference sequence). This CDR3 is built from 13 residues. Libraries were prepared by immunoSEQ multiplex PCR; TCRdb keeps only in-frame clonotypes and omits some of them. The data show more than 1,000 clones, with about 90% seen just once and less than 3% held by the top ten. This clonotype originated in a human donor with HPV-associated anogenital cancer. Specimen: tumor tissue, collected from a patient who underwent chemoradiotherapy. The chain is built from TRBV19 and TRBJ1-1; 7 bases are shared with TRBD1. CDR3 in DNA: TGTGCCAGTAGCCGACAGGGAAACACTGAAGCTTTCTTT. This codes for CASSRQGNTEAFF.